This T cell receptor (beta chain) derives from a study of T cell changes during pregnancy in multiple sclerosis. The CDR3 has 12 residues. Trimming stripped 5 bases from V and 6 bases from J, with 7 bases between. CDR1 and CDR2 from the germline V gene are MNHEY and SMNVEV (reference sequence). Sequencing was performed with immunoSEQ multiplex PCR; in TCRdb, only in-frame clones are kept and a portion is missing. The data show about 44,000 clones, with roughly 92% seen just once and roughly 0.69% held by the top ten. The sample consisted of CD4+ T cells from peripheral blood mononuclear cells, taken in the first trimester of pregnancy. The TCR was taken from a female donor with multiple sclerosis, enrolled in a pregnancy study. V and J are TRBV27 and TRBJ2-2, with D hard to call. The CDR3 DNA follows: TGTGCCAGCAGTCAGATTGCCGGGGAGCTGTTTTTT. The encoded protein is CASSQIAGELFF.